A single sample is the source of the 23 T cell receptor beta chains below, sequenced in a study of blood T cells in healthy people across ages. A second PCR, run for about 7 to 11 cycles, used a sample-barcoded 5' primer plus a J-beta primer mix. From the 5' RACE reads, TCRdb called clonotypes with MiXCR, one entry per CDR3 protein. The repertoire consists of about 1.5 million distinct CDR3 sequences, with roughly 43% occurring once and the leading ten covering under 5%. Sequences were obtained from blood. The source is a woman under 30 in good health.

This clonotype has just a few counts. V and J are TRBV3-1 and TRBJ2-3; 7 bases map to TRBD2. Unmatched junction bases numbered 1, after V lost 2 bases and J lost 2 bases. This CDR3 has 14 residues. Per germline, CDR1 LGHDT and CDR2 YNNKEL (reference sequence). Here the CDR3 reads CASSQWDYTDTQYF. DNA of the CDR3: TGTGCCAGCAGCCAATGGGACTACACAGATACGCAGTATTTT.

The chain is built from TRBV14 and TRBJ1-5, with D unclear. The CDR3 extends over 15 amino acids. V shed 3 bases and J shed 0 bases, with 9 bases lying between them. Germline values: CDR1 SGHDN, CDR2 FVKESK. The CDR3 reads CASSQAVYSNQPQHF. The CDR3 DNA reads as TGTGCCAGCAGCCAGGCAGTCTATAGCAATCAGCCCCAGCATTTT.

This clonotype was counted between two and nine times. The genes are TRBV24-1 and TRBJ2-7, with D uncertain. In germline, CDR1 is KGHDR, CDR2 SFDVKD. Trimming left V 3 bases short and J 2 bases short, with 10 bases between. This CDR3 has 14 residues. The CDR3 loop is CATSDDTEPYEQYF. The DNA of the CDR3 is TGTGCCACCAGTGATGACACCGAGCCCTACGAGCAGTACTTC.

This chain links TRBV20-1 with TRBJ2-4, with 13 bases fitting TRBD2. V was clipped by 6 bases and J by 1 base; unmatched bases: 9. The CDR3 has 17 amino acids. CDR1 DFQATT and CDR2 SNEGSKA come from the germline V gene (reference sequence). CDR3: CSAPGLAGDLAKNIQYF. The CDR3 DNA follows: TGCAGTGCACCCGGACTAGCGGGAGATCTGGCCAAAAACATTCAGTACTTC.

Comment on this clonotype: Since a much larger clone is just one base distant, this may be a read error. The chain carries TRBV6-2 or TRBV6-3 and TRBJ2-4, with a weak D call TRBD2 (5 bases). The CDR3 extends over 16 amino acids. CDR1 and CDR2 from the germline V gene are MNHEY and SVGEGT. V was shortened by 3 bases and J by 2 bases, with 14 bases between the two germline ends. The CDR3 here is CASSYPAPGTKNIQYF. The CDR3 DNA reads as TGTGCCAGCAGTTATCCCGCCCCGGGAACCAAAAACATTCAGTACTTC.

The chain employs TRBV6-2 or TRBV6-3 and TRBJ2-1, with 10 bases that match TRBD2. CDR3 length: 19 amino acids. The V gene end was trimmed by 8 bases and the J gene end by 3 bases; junction bases not matched to a gene: 19. Germline V gene lookup returns CDR1 MNHEY and CDR2 SVGEGT. DNA for the CDR3: TGTGCCAGCGACGATTCCCCAGGGGCTAGCGGGGGATACTACAATGAGCAGTTCTTC. Residues: CASDDSPGASGGYYNEQFF.

The chain combines TRBV5-1 with TRBJ2-7; the D gene is possibly TRBD1 (6 bases). The V end lost 4 bases, the J end lost 4 bases, and 15 bases lay between the germline ends. Germline V gene lookup returns CDR1 SGHRS and CDR2 YFSETQ. There are 14 residues in the CDR3. Written as DNA, the CDR3 is TGCGCCAGCAGCGTAAGGACAGCCCCATACGAGCAGTACTTC. Translation gives CASSVRTAPYEQYF. The full variable domain, in which reference TRBV5-1 and TRBJ2-7 provide the parts outside the CDR3, is KAGVTQTPRYLIKTRGQQVTLSCSPISGHRSVSWYQQTPGQGLQFLFEYFSETQRNKGNFPGRFSGRQFSNSRSEMNVSTLELGDSALYLCASSVRTAPYEQYFGPGTRLTVT.

There are a few counts of this clonotype. J is TRBJ2-3 and V is TRBV12-3 or TRBV12-4; unclear D gene. Between the trimmed V and J ends, which lost 3 bases and 7 bases, there was a span of 14 bases. The length of the CDR3 is 14 residues. CDR3 sequence (DNA): TGTGCCAGCAGTTTCGACCGTTCCAGAAATACGCAGTATTTT. Translating gives CASSFDRSRNTQYF.

In the case of this clonotype: Compared with germline, one end of the junction differs, possibly owing to a read error. The rearrangement uses TRBV7-2 and TRBJ2-6, with D possibly TRBD1 on 5 matching bases. The germline gives CDR1 SGHTA, CDR2 FQGNSA. This CDR3 has 17 amino acids. The CDR3 sequence: CASSLFGEISGANVRTF. CDR3 nucleotide sequence: TGTGCCAGCAGCTTATTCGGCGAAATCTCTGGGGCCAACGTCCGGACTTTC.

CDR3: CASSYPRGGAFF. CDR3 DNA: TGTGCCAGCAGTTACCCGCGGGGCGGAGCTTTCTTT. This sequence joins TRBV6-6 and TRBJ1-1; perhaps TRBD1 as D (5 bases). Germline CDR1 reads MNHNY; CDR2 reads SVGAGI (reference sequence). Trimming left V 2 bases short and J 10 bases short, with 11 bases between. The CDR3 spans 12 residues.

The genes are TRBV6-6 and TRBJ2-3; D not certain. V shed 2 bases and J shed 5 bases, with 11 bases lying between them. Germline values: CDR1 MNHNY, CDR2 SVGAGI (reference sequence). This CDR3 is 14 amino acids long. CDR3 sequence: CASSYAPLQDTQYF. DNA for the CDR3: TGTGCCAGCAGTTACGCGCCGCTACAAGATACGCAGTATTTT.

The chain has TRBV21-1 and TRBJ1-2; the D call in the table, TRBD1, was not verified against the DNA. TRBV21-1 is assigned pseudogene status. This CDR3 has 15 amino acids. The CDR3 is CASSKPRTRNYGYTF. DNA of the CDR3: TGTGCCAGCAGCAAACCCAGGACCCGAAACTATGGCTACACCTTC.

The chain joins TRBV28 to TRBJ2-3, with no clear D. Trimming took 5 bases from V and 5 from J, leaving 14 bases between them. Germline CDR1 and CDR2: MDHEN and SYDVKM. The CDR3 covers 14 residues. The CDR3, as DNA: TGTGCCAGCAGTCGGACGGCGATGGGAGATACGCAGTATTTT. Its translation: CASSRTAMGDTQYF.

This clonotype was detected only once. The gene calls are TRBV6-5 and TRBJ2-7, with a possible D match to TRBD2 (6 bases). V was clipped by 6 bases and J by 3 bases, with 15 bases between them. The CDR3 extends over 14 amino acids. Germline V gene data show CDR1 as MNHEY and CDR2 as SVGAGI. The CDR3 DNA is TGTGCCAGCAGAACGGGACTGGCAATCTACGAGCAGTACTTC. Its protein product is CASRTGLAIYEQYF.

This clonotype was recorded once. A read error may explain this, as a much larger clone is one base away. The chain is built from TRBV4-2 and TRBJ2-5, with 7 bases aligning to TRBD1. Germline loops: CDR1 LGHNA, CDR2 YNFKEQ. Trimming cost V 1 base and J 11 bases; bases outside gene matches: 10. This CDR3 has 14 residues. CDR3: CASSQGDRNNEQYF. CDR3 in DNA: TGTGCCAGCAGCCAAGGGGACAGAAACAATGAGCAGTACTTC.

CDR3 nucleotide sequence: TGTGCCAGCAGCTTCGGCAGGACAGACGATAAAGCTTTCTTT. Translation: CASSFGRTDDKAFF. V and J are TRBV7-2 and TRBJ1-1, with TRBD1 as a possible D gene (6 bases). CDR1 is SGHTA and CDR2 is FQGNSA in the germline V gene. The V gene lost 3 bases and the J gene lost 9 bases, with 17 bases spanning the gap. The CDR3 is 14 residues long.

The rearrangement uses TRBV7-3 and TRBJ1-2; D gene ambiguous. CDR1 and CDR2 (germline): SGHTA, FQGTGA. The germline V and J ends were trimmed by 2 bases and 4 bases, with 8 bases remaining between them. The CDR3 has 13 amino acids. For the CDR3, the DNA is TGTGCCAGCAGCTTAGGTTGGGGCTATGGCTACACCTTC. Its protein is CASSLGWGYGYTF. The full variable domain, in which reference TRBV7-3 and TRBJ1-2 provide the parts outside the CDR3, is GAGVSQTPSNKVTEKGKYVELRCDPISGHTALYWYRQSLGQGPEFLIYFQGTGAADDSGLPNDRFFAVRPEGSVSTLKIQRTERGDSAVYLCASSLGWGYGYTFGSGTRLTVV.

This clonotype was recorded at least ten times. This sequence joins TRBV20-1 and TRBJ1-6; D gene uncertain. Trimming stripped 4 bases from V and 7 bases from J, with 11 bases between. Germline V gene lookup returns CDR1 DFQATT and CDR2 SNEGSKA (reference sequence). The length of the CDR3 is 13 residues. The CDR3 bases are TGCAGTGCTAACATGGCAGGAAATTCACCCCTCCACTTT. This gives the protein CSANMAGNSPLHF.

This chain connects TRBV6-5 to TRBJ1-1, with a tentative D call TRBD1 (5 bases). CDR3 size: 14 residues. Trimming left V 6 bases short and J 0 bases short, with 11 bases between. Germline CDR1 reads MNHEY; CDR2 reads SVGAGI. CDR3 nucleotide sequence: TGTGCCAGCAGCCGGGACCTTTTGAACACTGAAGCTTTCTTT. Translated, it gives CASSRDLLNTEAFF.

The rearrangement joins TRBV20-1 to TRBJ2-4; D possibly corresponds to TRBD2 (5 bases). The J call may be incorrect, as the DNA end agrees better with TRBJ2-5. Germline values: CDR1 DFQATT, CDR2 SNEGSKA (reference sequence). This CDR3 comprises 15 residues. CDR3 sequence (DNA): TGCAGTACTGACCCTAGACTACCGTACCAAGAGACCCAGTACTTC. Translation: CSTDPRLPYQETQYF.

V gene TRBV9 combines with J gene TRBJ2-3; 11 bases line up with TRBD2. The CDR3 extends over 16 amino acids. Trimming removed 3 bases from V and 2 bases from J; junction bases left unmatched: 5. In germline, CDR1 is SGDLS, CDR2 YYNGEE. DNA for the CDR3: TGTGCCAGCAGCGCCCCGGGACTAGCGGTCACAGATACGCAGTATTTT. This gives the protein CASSAPGLAVTDTQYF. Looking up the rest from reference TRBV9 and TRBJ2-3 gives the full variable domain: DSGVTQTPKHLITATGQRVTLRCSPRSGDLSVYWYQQSLDQGLQFLIQYYNGEERAKGNILERFSAQQFPDLHSELNLSSLELGDSALYFCASSAPGLAVTDTQYFGPGTRLTVL.

The chain recombines TRBV9 with TRBJ2-3; D may be TRBD2 (5 bases). Trimming removed 4 bases at V and 4 bases at J, with 13 bases between. Germline V gene lookup returns CDR1 SGDLS and CDR2 YYNGEE. The CDR3 loop spans 14 amino acids. The CDR3 region has the DNA TGTGCCAGCAGCCTAGCCCCGGGTTCAGATACGCAGTATTTT. It specifies CASSLAPGSDTQYF.

The chain carries TRBV2 and TRBJ2-2; 8 nucleotides align to TRBD1. The CDR3 is 15 amino acids. V lost 6 bases and J lost 1; bases outside the gene matches: 4. From germline, CDR1 is SNHLY and CDR2 FYNNEI. CDR3 coding DNA: TGTGCCAGCAGGGCCGGGACAGGGAACACCGGGGAGCTGTTTTTT. Translating it yields CASRAGTGNTGELFF.